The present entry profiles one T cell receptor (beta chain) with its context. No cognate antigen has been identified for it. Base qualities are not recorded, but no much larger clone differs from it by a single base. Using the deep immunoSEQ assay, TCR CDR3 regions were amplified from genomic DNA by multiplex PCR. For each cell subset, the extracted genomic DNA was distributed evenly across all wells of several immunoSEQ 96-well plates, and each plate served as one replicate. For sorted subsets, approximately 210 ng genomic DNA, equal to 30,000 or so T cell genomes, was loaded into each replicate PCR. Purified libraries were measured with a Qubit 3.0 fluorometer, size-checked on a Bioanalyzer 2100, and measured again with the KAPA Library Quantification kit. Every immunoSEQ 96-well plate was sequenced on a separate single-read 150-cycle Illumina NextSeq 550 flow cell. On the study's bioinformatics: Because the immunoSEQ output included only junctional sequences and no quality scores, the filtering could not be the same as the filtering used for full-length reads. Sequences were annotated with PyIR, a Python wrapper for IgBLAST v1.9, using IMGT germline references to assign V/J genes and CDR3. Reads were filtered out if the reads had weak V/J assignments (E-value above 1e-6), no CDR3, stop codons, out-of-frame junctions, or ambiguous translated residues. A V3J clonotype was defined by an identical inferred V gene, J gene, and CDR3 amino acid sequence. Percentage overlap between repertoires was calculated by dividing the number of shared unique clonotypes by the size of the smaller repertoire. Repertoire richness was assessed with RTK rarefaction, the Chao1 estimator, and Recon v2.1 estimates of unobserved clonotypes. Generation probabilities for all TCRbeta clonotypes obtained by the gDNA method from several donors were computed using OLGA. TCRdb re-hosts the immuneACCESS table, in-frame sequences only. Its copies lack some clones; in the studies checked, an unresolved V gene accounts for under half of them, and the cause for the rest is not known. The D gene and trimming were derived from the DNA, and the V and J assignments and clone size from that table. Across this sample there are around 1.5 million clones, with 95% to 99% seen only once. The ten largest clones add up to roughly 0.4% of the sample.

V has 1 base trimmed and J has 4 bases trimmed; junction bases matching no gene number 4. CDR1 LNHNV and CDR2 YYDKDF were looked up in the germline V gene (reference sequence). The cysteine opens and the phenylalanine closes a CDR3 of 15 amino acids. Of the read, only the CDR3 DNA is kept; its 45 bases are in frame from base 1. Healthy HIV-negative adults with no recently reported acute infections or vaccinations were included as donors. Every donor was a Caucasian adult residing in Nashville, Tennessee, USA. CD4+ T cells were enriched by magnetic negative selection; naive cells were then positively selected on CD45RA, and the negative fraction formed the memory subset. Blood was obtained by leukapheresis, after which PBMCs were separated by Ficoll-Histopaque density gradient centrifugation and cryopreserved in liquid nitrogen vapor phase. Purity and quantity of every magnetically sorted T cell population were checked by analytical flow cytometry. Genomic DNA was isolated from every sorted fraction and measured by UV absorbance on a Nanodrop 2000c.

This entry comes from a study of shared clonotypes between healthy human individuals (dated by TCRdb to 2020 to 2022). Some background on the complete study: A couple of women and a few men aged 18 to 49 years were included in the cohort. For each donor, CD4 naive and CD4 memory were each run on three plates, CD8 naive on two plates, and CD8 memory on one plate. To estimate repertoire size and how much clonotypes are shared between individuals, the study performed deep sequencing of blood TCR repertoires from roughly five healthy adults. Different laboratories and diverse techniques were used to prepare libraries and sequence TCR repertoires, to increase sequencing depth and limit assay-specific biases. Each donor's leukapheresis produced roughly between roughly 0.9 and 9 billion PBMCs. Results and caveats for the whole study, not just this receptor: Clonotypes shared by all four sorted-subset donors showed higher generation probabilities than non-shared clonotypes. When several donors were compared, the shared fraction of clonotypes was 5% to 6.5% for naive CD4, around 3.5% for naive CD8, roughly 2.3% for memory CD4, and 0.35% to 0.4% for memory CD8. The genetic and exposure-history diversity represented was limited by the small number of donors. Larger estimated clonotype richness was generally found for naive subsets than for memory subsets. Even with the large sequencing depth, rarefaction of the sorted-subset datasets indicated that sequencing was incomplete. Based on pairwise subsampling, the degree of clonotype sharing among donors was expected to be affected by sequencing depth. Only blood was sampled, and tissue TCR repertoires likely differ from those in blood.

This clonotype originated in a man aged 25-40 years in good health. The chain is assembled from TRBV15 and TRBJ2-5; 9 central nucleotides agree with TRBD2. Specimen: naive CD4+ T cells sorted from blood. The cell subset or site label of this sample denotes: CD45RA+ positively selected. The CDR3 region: CATSRVPSGVETQYF. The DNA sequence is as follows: TGTGCCACCAGCAGAGTGCCTAGCGGGGTAGAGACCCAGTACTTC.